Presented here are 7 T cell receptor beta chains from one specimen sequenced in a study of vaccination effects on CD4 cells after COVID-19. After expansion with viral peptide pools in the ViraFEST assay, antigen-specific CD4+ T cells were sequenced. Investigators separated out CD4+ T cells once more than nine days of culture had passed. Every participant took two doses of the BNT162b2 or mRNA-1273 vaccine. Sequencing used immunoSEQ multiplex PCR; TCRdb keeps in-frame clones, though not all of them. The table shows around 24,000 clones, with roughly 85% occurring only once. Antigens for these TCRs are unknown. This sample comprised CD4+ T cells from PBMCs cultured with SARS-CoV-2 spike peptides, obtained after COVID-19 vaccination. The receptors were sampled from a human donor who received a COVID-19 vaccine. Some clones in this sample may be carry-over from other donors' samples.

This chain uses TRBV7-2 with TRBJ2-3; 7 bases align to TRBD2. Germline V gene lookup returns CDR1 SGHTA and CDR2 FQGNSA. This CDR3 comprises 15 residues. The junction had 5 bases not matched to a gene; V was cut back by 5 bases and J by 0 bases. The CDR3 DNA reads TGTGCCAGCAGCCCCAGCGGGACTAGCACAGATACGCAGTATTTT. Translating gives CASSPSGTSTDTQYF.

The V call is TRBV7-2, the J call TRBJ1-2; 8 bases map to TRBD1. Unmatched junction bases numbered 9, after V lost 1 base and J lost 11 bases. CDR3 length: 14 residues. The germline V gene encodes CDR1 SGHTA and CDR2 FQGNSA. The CDR3 region has the DNA TGTGCCAGCAGCTTAGGGGACAGGTTGGGGGTTTACACCTTC. Residues: CASSLGDRLGVYTF.

CDR3: CASSLDGGRGTPLHF. The CDR3 nucleotides read TGTGCCAGCAGCTTGGATGGGGGAAGGGGAACGCCCCTCCACTTT. The rearrangement joins TRBV5-8 to TRBJ1-6; D may be TRBD1 (5 bases). Germline V gene data show CDR1 as SGHTS and CDR2 as YDEGEE. The CDR3 sequence is 15 residues long. V lost 0 bases and J 13 bases, leaving 17 bases between the germline ends.

The V call is TRBV24-1, the J call TRBJ2-5; 7 bases map to TRBD1. Germline assignment: CDR1 KGHDR and CDR2 SFDVKD. The trim removed 6 bases at V and 1 base at J, leaving 4 bases unmatched. The CDR3 is 14 amino acids. The CDR3 DNA sequence: TGTGCCACCAGTTCCGGGACAGTCCAAGAGACCCAGTACTTC. This translates into CATSSGTVQETQYF.

This clone is labeled medium-sized. The rearrangement uses TRBV11-2 and TRBJ1-6; the D is unclear. Trimming removed 3 bases from V and 7 bases from J, with 13 bases in between. The CDR3 consists of 15 residues. Germline CDR1 SGHAT, CDR2 FQNNGV. The CDR3 here is CASSFSATSNSPLHF. Written as DNA, the CDR3 is TGTGCCAGCAGCTTTTCGGCTACAAGCAATTCACCCCTCCACTTT.

The rearrangement joins TRBV11-3 to TRBJ2-1; D is perhaps TRBD1 (5 bases). The germline gives CDR1 SGHNT, CDR2 YENEEA. V lost 1 base and J lost 4, with 8 bases in between. CDR3 length equals 14 residues. CDR3 DNA sequence: TGTGCCAGCAGCTTAGGACAGCATTACAATGAGCAGTTCTTC. Its translation: CASSLGQHYNEQFF. Complete variable domain (other parts from reference TRBV11-3 and TRBJ2-1): EAGVVQSPRYKIIEKKQPVAFWCNPISGHNTLYWYLQNLGQGPELLIRYENEEAVDDSQLPKDRFSAERLKGVDSTLKIQPAELGDSAVYLCASSLGQHYNEQFFGPGTRLTVL.

This clone appeared a few times. The chain employs TRBV7-2 and TRBJ2-3; weak D call: TRBD2 (6 bases). From germline, CDR1 is SGHTA and CDR2 FQGNSA. The CDR3 consists of 13 residues. V was pared by 0 bases and J by 6 bases, with 7 bases between. CDR3 residues: CASSLAGRDTQYF. In nucleotides, the CDR3 is TGTGCCAGCAGCTTAGCGGGGAGGGATACGCAGTATTTT.